These T cell receptor beta chains were read from a single sample in a study of blood T cell repertoires in COVID-19. The protocol was immunoSEQ multiplex PCR, while the TCRdb copy is restricted to in-frame clones and leaves out a portion. In the table there are some 89,000 clones, approximately 90% of which are singletons. The specimen sequenced was peripheral blood. These receptors were obtained from a man aged 50 to 59 with acute or convalescent COVID-19. Each CDR3 is given without its conserved first and last residue. The order of the fields is J gene, V gene, CDR3 protein.

J: TRBJ1-5
V: TRBV5-8
CDR3: ASSLAGTGLQPQH

J: TRBJ2-3
V: TRBV19
CDR3: ASSKTSGSTDTQY

J: TRBJ2-3
V: TRBV19
CDR3: ASKGSAYTQY

J: TRBJ1-1
V: TRBV6-5
CDR3: ASSYSNRVDTEAF

J: TRBJ2-7
V: TRBV15
CDR3: ATSRNPLTGSYEQY

J: TRBJ2-7
V: TRBV4-1
CDR3: ASSQDLGGGGEQY

J: TRBJ2-5
V: TRBV12-3/TRBV12-4
CDR3: ASSLGLAETQY

J: TRBJ2-1
V: TRBV24-1
CDR3: ATSDLAAGGKSGINEQF

J: TRBJ2-3
V: TRBV21-1
CDR3: ASSCPPMGARTDTQY

J: TRBJ2-7
V: TRBV5-4
CDR3: ASSLDPGDYEQY

J: TRBJ2-5
V: TRBV5-1
CDR3: ASSPGAGGRETQY

J: TRBJ1-5
V: TRBV6-5
CDR3: ASSRTGNGNQPQH

J: TRBJ2-2
V: TRBV6-5
CDR3: ASMGQGGTGELF

J: TRBJ2-1
V: TRBV6-5
CDR3: ASSPGTGLYNEQF

J: TRBJ2-5
V: TRBV2
CDR3: ASGTGGWETQY

J: TRBJ1-5
V: TRBV4-1
CDR3: ASSSSTGQPQH

J: TRBJ1-5
V: TRBV11-2
CDR3: ASSGLSNQPQH

J: TRBJ1-6
V: TRBV12-3/TRBV12-4
CDR3: ASSPGYNSPLH

J: TRBJ2-5
V: TRBV6-2/TRBV6-3
CDR3: ASTPRPTGLETQY

J: TRBJ2-5
V: TRBV14
CDR3: ASSQDRRDDIQETQY

J: TRBJ2-3
V: TRBV5-1
CDR3: ASSRTGTSNTDTQY

J: TRBJ2-3
V: TRBV11-2
CDR3: ASRQASGGAADTQY

J: TRBJ2-7
V: TRBV4-1
CDR3: ASSQEGREWNEQY

J: TRBJ2-5
V: TRBV27
CDR3: ASSPGRGGELETQY

J: TRBJ1-6
V: TRBV6-5
CDR3: ASMVTINSPLH

J: TRBJ2-4
V: TRBV6-2/TRBV6-3
CDR3: ASSYSTDRKNIQY

J: TRBJ2-1
V: TRBV5-8
CDR3: ASSLWLAGDSEQF

J: TRBJ1-2
V: TRBV24-1
CDR3: ATSGRTDLGGYT

J: TRBJ1-2
V: TRBV11-1
CDR3: ASSLGTDNNYGYT

J: TRBJ1-2
V: TRBV19
CDR3: ASSDRVDYT

J: TRBJ1-4
V: TRBV4-1
CDR3: ASSQPTSSAANEKLF

J: TRBJ1-6
V: TRBV11-2
CDR3: ASSPRQGSSPLH

J: TRBJ1-1
V: TRBV10-3
CDR3: AISEGTGGSRAF

J: TRBJ2-1
V: TRBV7-9
CDR3: ASSSRQGGNEQF

J: TRBJ2-5
V: TRBV2
CDR3: ASRAGTVQETQY

J: TRBJ2-6
V: TRBV7-6
CDR3: ASSPDSLKGPYGANVLT

J: TRBJ1-2
V: TRBV5-1
CDR3: ASSHEGQNYGYT

J: TRBJ2-3
V: TRBV24-1
CDR3: ATSDLGRPGTDTQY

J: TRBJ2-2
V: TRBV2
CDR3: ASSELAGEAGELF

J: TRBJ2-1
V: TRBV19
CDR3: ASSISSASGVNEQF

J: TRBJ1-6
V: TRBV18
CDR3: ASSEGTGAHSPLH

J: TRBJ2-7
V: TRBV7-9
CDR3: ASSFPDWSYEQY